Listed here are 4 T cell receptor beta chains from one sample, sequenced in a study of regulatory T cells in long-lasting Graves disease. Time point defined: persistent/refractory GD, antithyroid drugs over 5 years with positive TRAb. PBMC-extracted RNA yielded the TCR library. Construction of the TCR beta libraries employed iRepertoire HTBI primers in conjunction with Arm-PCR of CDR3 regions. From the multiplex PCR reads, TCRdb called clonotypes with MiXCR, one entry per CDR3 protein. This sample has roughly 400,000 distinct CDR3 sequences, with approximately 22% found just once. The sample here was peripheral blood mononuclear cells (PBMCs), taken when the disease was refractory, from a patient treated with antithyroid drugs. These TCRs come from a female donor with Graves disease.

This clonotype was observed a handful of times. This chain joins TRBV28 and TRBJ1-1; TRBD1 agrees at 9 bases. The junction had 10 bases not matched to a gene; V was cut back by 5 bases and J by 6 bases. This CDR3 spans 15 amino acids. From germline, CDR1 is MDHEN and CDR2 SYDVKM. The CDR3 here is CASSPGDRGWAEAFF. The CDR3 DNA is TGTGCCAGCAGTCCTGGCGACAGGGGGTGGGCTGAAGCTTTCTTT.

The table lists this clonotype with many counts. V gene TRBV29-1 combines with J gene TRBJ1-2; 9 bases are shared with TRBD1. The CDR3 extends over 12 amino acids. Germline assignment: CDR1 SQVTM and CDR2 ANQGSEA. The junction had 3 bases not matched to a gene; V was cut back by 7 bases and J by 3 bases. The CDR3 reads CSDRDRDYGYTF. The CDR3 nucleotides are TGCAGCGACCGGGACAGGGACTATGGCTACACCTTC.

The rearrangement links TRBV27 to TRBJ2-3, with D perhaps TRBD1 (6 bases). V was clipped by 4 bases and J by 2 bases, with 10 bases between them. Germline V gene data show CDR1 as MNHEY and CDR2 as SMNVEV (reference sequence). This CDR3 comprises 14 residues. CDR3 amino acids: CASSSYRDTDTQYF. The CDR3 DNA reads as TGTGCCAGCAGTTCTTACAGGGACACAGATACGCAGTATTTT.

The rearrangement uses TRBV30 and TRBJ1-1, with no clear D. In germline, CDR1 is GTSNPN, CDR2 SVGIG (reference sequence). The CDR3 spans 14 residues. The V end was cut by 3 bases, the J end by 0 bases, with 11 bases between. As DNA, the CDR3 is TGTGCCTGGAGCTCGAGGCTCCTGAACACTGAAGCTTTCTTT. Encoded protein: CAWSSRLLNTEAFF.